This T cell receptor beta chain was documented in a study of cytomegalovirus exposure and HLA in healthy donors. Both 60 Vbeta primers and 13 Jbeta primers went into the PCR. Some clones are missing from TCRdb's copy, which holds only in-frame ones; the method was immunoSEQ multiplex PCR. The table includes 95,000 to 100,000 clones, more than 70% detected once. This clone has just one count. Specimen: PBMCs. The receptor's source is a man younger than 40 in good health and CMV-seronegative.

The CDR3 DNA is TGTGCCAGCAGTCGCCTGACACAGTGGTCCCATGAGCAGTTCTTC. The encoded protein is CASSRLTQWSHEQFF. This rearrangement joins TRBV6-5 to TRBJ2-1, with D uncertain. Per the germline V gene, CDR1 is MNHEY and CDR2 is SVGAGI. CDR3 length: 15 residues. The germline V and J ends were trimmed by 5 bases and 8 bases, with 19 bases remaining between them.